This entry describes one TCR beta chain. Per the original data handling: Estimates of nucleated cell counts were drawn from the amplification of reference gene primers. The method was immunoSEQ multiplex PCR; TCRdb's version includes in-frame clones alone and lacks a portion of them. V and J calls and clone size are those listed in that table; D and trimming were worked out from the DNA. This sample has more than 100,000 clones, with over 75% found just once. This sample was included in a study of blood T cell repertoires in COVID-19. For the study at large: T cells, B-cell-depleted T cells, or PBMCs provided the cDNA or gDNA that served as material.

From germline, CDR1 is MNHEY and CDR2 SMNVEV (reference sequence). The CDR3 is made up of 18 amino acids. Trimming took 3 bases from V and 4 from J, leaving 24 bases between them. This rearrangement joins TRBV27 to TRBJ1-2; TRBD1 might be the D (5 bases). Sample: peripheral blood. This TCR was recovered from a man older than 75 with acute or convalescent COVID-19. CDR3 region: CASSLGSSRYHGAYGYTF. Written as DNA, the CDR3 is TGTGCCAGCAGTTTGGGTAGTTCGCGGTATCATGGGGCCTATGGCTACACCTTC.